This is a list of T cell receptor beta chains from one sample in a study of shared T cell receptors in the human thymus. Only in-frame clones appear in the TCRdb table, and some are missing; sequencing was by immunoSEQ multiplex PCR. The sample records 500,000 to 750,000 clones, roughly 90% being singletons. The same data also contributed to another study, on human thymus T cells.

Sequencing was carried out using thymocytes. The receptor source for this set is a boy under three years old with a congenital heart defect. Both conserved end residues are part of each CDR3. The D gene is left open where the match is weak. Size values are once, few and many counts, or a class for expanded clones, and some rows have none.

size	V	D	J	CDR3	DNA
-	TRBV28	TRBD2	TRBJ2-2	CASQTSNTGELFF	TGTGCCAGCCAGACTAGCAACACCGGGGAGCTGTTTTTT
-	TRBV7-7	TRBD2	TRBJ2-7	CASSLGPAGEIHEQYF	TGTGCCAGCAGCTTAGGGCCAGCGGGAGAAATCCACGAGCAGTACTTC
-	TRBV12-5	TRBD2	TRBJ2-7	CASGFRVTSFHEQYF	TGTGCTAGTGGTTTCAGGGTGACTAGCTTTCACGAGCAGTACTTC
-	TRBV18	-	TRBJ2-7	CASSPKQGGIDEQYF	TGTGCCAGCTCACCGAAGCAGGGAGGTATCGACGAGCAGTACTTC
-	TRBV2	TRBD1	TRBJ1-2	CASSVTGDYGYTF	TGTGCCAGCAGTGTAACAGGGGACTATGGCTACACCTTC
-	TRBV20-1	-	TRBJ2-5	CSAKGRGTQYF	TGCAGTGCTAAGGGGCGCGGGACCCAGTACTTC
-	TRBV25-1	-	TRBJ2-5	CASSDSGKGQETQYF	TGTGCCAGCAGTGATAGCGGAAAGGGCCAAGAGACCCAGTACTTC
-	TRBV5-4	-	TRBJ1-3	CASSSREAGPSGNTIYF	TGTGCCAGCAGCTCGAGGGAGGCAGGGCCCTCTGGAAACACCATATATTTT
-	TRBV5-1	-	TRBJ2-7	CASSSKGLAGVHEQYF	TGCGCCAGCAGCTCGAAAGGACTGGCGGGCGTGCACGAGCAGTACTTC
-	TRBV6-5	-	TRBJ2-7	CASSPGEISYEQYF	TGTGCCAGCAGTCCTGGGGAGATCTCCTACGAGCAGTACTTC
-	TRBV10-3	-	TRBJ2-2	CAISPQGGVGELFF	TGTGCCATCAGCCCACAGGGGGGGGTCGGGGAGCTGTTTTTT
-	TRBV4-2	-	TRBJ1-3	CASSQDPRNSGNTIYF	TGTGCCAGCAGCCAAGACCCGCGGAATTCTGGAAACACCATATATTTT
-	TRBV4-1	TRBD2	TRBJ2-1	CASSRLAAHNEQFF	TGCGCCAGCAGCCGACTAGCGGCCCACAATGAGCAGTTCTTC
-	TRBV5-6	-	TRBJ2-1	CASSLVYEQGEQFF	TGTGCCAGCAGCTTGGTTTACGAACAGGGTGAGCAGTTCTTC
-	TRBV7-3	TRBD2	TRBJ2-3	CASSPGTSGASDTQYF	TGTGCCAGCAGCCCCGGGACTAGCGGCGCTTCTGATACGCAGTATTTT
-	TRBV27	-	TRBJ2-1	CASSAHRARYNEQFF	TGTGCCAGCAGCGCCCACCGAGCACGATACAATGAGCAGTTCTTC
-	TRBV4-2	-	TRBJ1-2	CASSQESGEYYGYTF	TGTGCCAGCAGCCAAGAGTCAGGGGAATACTATGGCTACACCTTC
-	TRBV5-1	-	TRBJ2-3	CASSPSGLRTDTQYF	TGCGCCAGCAGCCCCTCAGGGTTACGCACAGATACGCAGTATTTT
-	TRBV27	TRBD1	TRBJ2-7	CASSFPEDRFKYF	TGTGCCAGCAGTTTCCCCGAGGACAGGTTTAAGTACTTC
-	TRBV27	TRBD2	TRBJ2-7	CASSLRTSGPYEQYF	TGTGCCAGCAGTTTAAGAACTAGCGGTCCCTACGAGCAGTACTTC
-	TRBV27	TRBD1	TRBJ2-6	CASTIQGEGAGANVLTF	TGTGCCAGCACGATACAGGGGGAAGGGGCTGGGGCCAACGTCCTGACTTTC
-	TRBV10-1	TRBD1	TRBJ2-7	CASSVEEDREPHEQYF	TGCGCCAGCAGTGTAGAGGAGGACAGGGAGCCCCACGAGCAGTACTTC
-	TRBV11-2	TRBD2	TRBJ2-4	CASSSRLAGGPGNIQYF	TGTGCCAGCAGCTCGCGACTAGCGGGAGGGCCAGGAAACATTCAGTACTTC
-	TRBV10-2	-	TRBJ2-1	CASSEGHEQFF	TGCGCCAGCAGTGAGGGCCATGAGCAGTTCTTC
-	TRBV11-2	TRBD2	TRBJ2-7	CASSPRLAGAYEQYF	TGTGCCAGCAGCCCCCGGCTAGCGGGGGCCTACGAGCAGTACTTC
-	TRBV20-1	-	TRBJ1-4	CSARQREKLFF	TGCAGTGCTAGACAGAGGGAAAAACTGTTTTTT
once	TRBV6-5	-	TRBJ2-1	CASRGEPRYNEQFF	TGTGCCAGCAGAGGAGAACCGAGGTACAATGAGCAGTTCTTC
-	TRBV29-1	TRBD1	TRBJ1-2	CSVSDRGDGYTF	TGCAGCGTTTCTGACAGGGGAGATGGCTACACCTTC
few	TRBV4-1	-	TRBJ2-1	CASSLEASRAGNEQFF	TGCGCCAGCAGCCTAGAGGCTTCCCGAGCAGGCAATGAGCAGTTCTTC
-	TRBV5-1	TRBD1	TRBJ2-3	CASSTTLTGYNADTQYF	TGCGCCAGCAGCACCACCCTGACAGGGTATAATGCAGATACGCAGTATTTT
-	TRBV4-1	-	TRBJ2-7	CASSQGAAVISYEQYF	TGCGCCAGCAGCCAAGGGGCAGCGGTGATCTCCTACGAGCAGTACTTC
-	TRBV18	TRBD2	TRBJ2-2	CASRGLGPGELFF	TGTGCCAGCCGGGGACTAGGTCCGGGGGAGCTGTTTTTT
-	TRBV7-2	-	TRBJ2-2	CASSLARTGELFF	TGTGCCAGCAGCTTAGCTCGCACCGGGGAGCTGTTTTTT
-	TRBV6-5	-	TRBJ2-7	CASSLERGCYEQYF	TGTGCCAGCAGCCTAGAGAGGGGGTGCTACGAGCAGTACTTC
few	TRBV5-1	-	TRBJ2-5	CASSSGGGSETQYF	TGCGCCAGCAGCTCCGGCGGGGGCAGCGAGACCCAGTACTTC
-	TRBV27	TRBD1	TRBJ1-2	CASRQGRDYGYTF	TGTGCCAGTCGACAGGGCCGCGACTATGGCTACACCTTC
-	TRBV5-6	TRBD1	TRBJ1-5	CASSLTGAQPQHF	TGTGCCAGCAGCTTGACAGGGGCACAGCCCCAGCATTTT
-	TRBV27	-	TRBJ2-3	CASNRGDTQYF	TGTGCCAGCAATCGCGGAGATACGCAGTATTTT
-	TRBV7-9	-	TRBJ1-2	CASSLQGYGYTF	TGTGCCAGCAGCTTACAGGGCTATGGCTACACCTTC
-	TRBV21-1	-	TRBJ2-5	CASSKEYRDRDLETQYF	TGTGCCAGCAGCAAAGAATACCGGGACAGGGATCTGGAGACCCAGTACTTC
-	TRBV28	-	TRBJ1-1	CASTRDTRGEAFF	TGTGCCAGCACCCGGGACACCCGAGGGGAAGCTTTCTTT
-	TRBV7-3	-	TRBJ2-1	CASSLTHSLSYNEQFF	TGTGCCAGCAGCTTAACGCACTCCCTCTCCTACAATGAGCAGTTCTTC
-	TRBV2	TRBD1	TRBJ1-1	CASQTGAAFF	TGTGCCAGCCAGACAGGGGCGGCTTTCTTT
few	TRBV19	-	TRBJ2-3	CASSIADSGRTDTQYF	TGTGCCAGTAGTATAGCGGATAGCGGCCGCACAGATACGCAGTATTTT
-	TRBV4-1	-	TRBJ2-1	CASSHDGGSAEQFF	TGCGCCAGCAGCCACGACGGAGGGTCCGCTGAGCAGTTCTTC
-	TRBV2	-	TRBJ1-5	CASSERAGSNQPQHF	TGTGCCAGCAGTGAAAGGGCGGGGAGCAATCAGCCCCAGCATTTT
-	TRBV6-5	-	TRBJ2-7	CASSLRQRVPGEQYF	TGTGCCAGCAGCCTCCGCCAGCGGGTCCCTGGCGAGCAGTACTTC
-	TRBV27	-	TRBJ2-7	CASSPLRRLARVYEQYF	TGTGCCAGCAGTCCCCTCCGGCGGCTAGCAAGGGTATACGAGCAGTACTTC
-	TRBV19	TRBD2	TRBJ2-1	CASSIGGPSGRANEQFF	TGTGCCAGTAGTATCGGGGGACCTAGCGGGAGGGCCAATGAGCAGTTCTTC